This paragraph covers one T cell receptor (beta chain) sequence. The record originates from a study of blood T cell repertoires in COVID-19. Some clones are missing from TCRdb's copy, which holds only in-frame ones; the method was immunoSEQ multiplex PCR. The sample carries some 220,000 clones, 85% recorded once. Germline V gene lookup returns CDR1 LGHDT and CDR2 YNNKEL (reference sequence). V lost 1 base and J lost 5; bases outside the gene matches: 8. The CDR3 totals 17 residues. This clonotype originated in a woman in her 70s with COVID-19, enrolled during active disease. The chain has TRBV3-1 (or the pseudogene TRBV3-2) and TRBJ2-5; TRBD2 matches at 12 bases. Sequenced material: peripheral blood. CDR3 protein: CASSQVVLAGGGETQYF. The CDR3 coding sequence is TGTGCCAGCAGCCAAGTAGTACTAGCGGGAGGCGGGGAGACCCAGTACTTC.